The 10 T cell receptor beta chains below were found in one sample sequenced in a study of cytomegalovirus exposure and HLA in healthy donors. PCR was performed using 60 Vbeta and 13 Jbeta primers. Clones were sequenced by immunoSEQ multiplex PCR, and TCRdb holds only the in-frame ones, with some missing. The table shows 150,000 to 180,000 clones, with about 74% occurring only once. The sample consisted of PBMCs. The receptor set was obtained from a woman between 35 and 50 years old in good health and CMV-seronegative.

J is TRBJ2-1 and V is TRBV10-3, with a weak D call TRBD1 (6 bases). The CDR3 spans 13 residues. Germline assignment: CDR1 ENHRY and CDR2 SYGVKD. V lost 11 bases to trimming and J lost 5 bases, with 16 bases between them. The CDR3 DNA is TGTGCCGCCACGTGGGACACCCACAATGAGCAGTTCTTC. Amino acid sequence: CAATWDTHNEQFF.

This chain joins TRBV5-1 and TRBJ2-5, with D possibly matching TRBD1 (5 bases). With 2 bases removed from V and 2 bases from J, the gap between germline ends came to 7 bases. The CDR3 contains 13 residues. The germline V gene encodes CDR1 SGHRS and CDR2 YFSETQ. CDR3 in amino acids: CASSFRVQETQYF. CDR3 DNA sequence: TGCGCCAGCAGCTTCAGGGTACAAGAGACCCAGTACTTC.

The rearrangement joins TRBV27 to TRBJ1-2; TRBD1 matches 8 bases. CDR1 is MNHEY, CDR2 SMNVEV, per germline (reference sequence). The ends lost 5 bases at V and 7 bases at J; junction bases unmatched: 12. The CDR3 loop spans 15 amino acids. CDR3 nucleotides: TGTGCCAGCAGTCAACTCCAGGGGGCCTTGGGTGGCTACACCTTC. It encodes CASSQLQGALGGYTF.

This clone appeared a few times. This chain connects TRBV4-1 to TRBJ1-3; D not resolved. V shed 1 base and J shed 7 bases, with 11 bases lying between them. Per germline, CDR1 MGHRA and CDR2 YSYEKL. The CDR3 is made up of 14 amino acids. The chain's CDR3 is CASSQVGGMNTIYF. The DNA of the CDR3 is TGCGCCAGCAGCCAAGTCGGAGGGATGAACACCATATATTTT.

The chain employs TRBV7-2 and TRBJ2-1, with 7 positions matching TRBD2. The CDR3 is 12 residues long. Germline CDR1 SGHTA, CDR2 FQGNSA. The V segment lost 5 bases and the J segment 7 bases; nucleotides outside the gene matches: 2. The CDR3: CASSPGRNEQFF. The CDR3, as DNA: TGTGCCAGCAGCCCCGGGAGGAATGAGCAGTTCTTC.

This chain connects TRBV28 to TRBJ2-5; 9 bases map to TRBD1. This CDR3 has 16 residues. V dropped 4 bases and J dropped 1; count of bases not matched to a gene: 7. CDR1 and CDR2 (germline): MDHEN, SYDVKM. In DNA, the CDR3 is TGTGCCAGCAGTTCGGGACAGGGAGATACCCAAGAGACCCAGTACTTC. It translates to CASSSGQGDTQETQYF.

The chain carries TRBV12-5 and TRBJ1-1; D may be TRBD1 (6 bases). V lost 1 base to trimming and J lost 1 base, with 19 bases between them. Per germline, CDR1 LGHNT and CDR2 FRNRAP. The CDR3 totals 18 residues. This chain's CDR3 is CASGLAAGGAVSNTEAFF. The CDR3 DNA is TGTGCTAGTGGTTTGGCCGCGGGGGGGGCGGTTTCGAACACTGAAGCTTTCTTT. Filled out from reference TRBV12-5 and TRBJ1-1, the complete variable domain reads DARVTQTPRHKVTEMGQEVTMRCQPILGHNTVFWYRQTMMQGLELLAYFRNRAPLDDSGMPKDRFSAEMPDATLATLKIQPSEPRDSAVYFCASGLAAGGAVSNTEAFFGQGTRLTVV.

J is TRBJ1-1 and V is TRBV7-9; D is possibly TRBD1 (5 bases). CDR3 length equals 14 residues. The germline gives CDR1 SEHNR, CDR2 FQNEAQ (reference sequence). V was shortened by 2 bases and J by 2 bases, with 9 bases between the two germline ends. CDR3 in amino acids: CASSLNGGNTEAFF. CDR3 nucleotide sequence: TGTGCCAGCAGCTTAAACGGGGGTAACACTGAAGCTTTCTTT.

A remark on this clone: One end of the junction is discordant with germline, which a read error may explain. V and J are TRBV7-9 and TRBJ2-7; 8 nucleotides agree with TRBD1. The CDR3 extends over 12 amino acids. From germline, CDR1 is SEHNR and CDR2 FQNEAQ (reference sequence). CDR3 DNA sequence: TGTTCCAGCAGCTTAGGAGACAGGGGTCCGAACTTC. Its translation: CSSSLGDRGPNF.

The CDR3 DNA reads TGTGCCATCAGTCAAAGCACAGATACGCAGTATTTT. It encodes CAISQSTDTQYF. This sequence joins TRBV10-3 and TRBJ2-3; D is undetermined. V was clipped by 5 bases and J by 0 bases, with 3 bases between them. CDR1 is ENHRY, CDR2 SYGVKD, per germline. This CDR3 is built from 12 residues.